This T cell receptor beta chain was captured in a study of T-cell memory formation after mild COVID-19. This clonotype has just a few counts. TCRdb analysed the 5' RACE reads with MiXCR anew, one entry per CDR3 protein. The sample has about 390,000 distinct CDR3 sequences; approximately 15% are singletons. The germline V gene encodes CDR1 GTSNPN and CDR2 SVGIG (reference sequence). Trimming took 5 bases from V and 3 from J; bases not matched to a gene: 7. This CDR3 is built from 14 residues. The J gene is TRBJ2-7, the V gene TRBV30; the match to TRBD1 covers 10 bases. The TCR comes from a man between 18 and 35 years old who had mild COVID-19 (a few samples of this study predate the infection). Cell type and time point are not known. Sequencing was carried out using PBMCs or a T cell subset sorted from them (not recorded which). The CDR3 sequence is CAWDPGQGYYEQYF. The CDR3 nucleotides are TGTGCCTGGGACCCGGGACAGGGGTACTACGAGCAGTACTTC.